This T cell receptor beta chain was recorded in a study of blood T cell repertoires in COVID-19 (dated by TCRdb to 2020 to 2022). The study in broad terms: The collaborator samples originated in the United States, Italy and Spain and spanned the acute and convalescent phases of COVID-19. The prospective study material was composed of cDNA or gDNA derived from T cells, B-cell-depleted T cells, or PBMCs. Deeply sampled blood TCRbeta repertoires from subjects exposed to, actively infected with, or recovered from COVID-19 were included in the dataset. The repertoires were released in a freely available public database meant as a resource for research on the immune response to SARS-CoV-2. The samples were drawn from two sources: the first 160 participants of the ongoing ImmuneRACE study, and 1,000 to 1,500 subjects contributed by 6 global collaborators. Sample metadata almost always included a de-identified subject ID, COVID-19 status, age in years and sex. Where available, HLA class I and class II types were taken from metadata supplied by the sample provider and were not determined by assay-based typing.

Broad study findings and their caveats: How much clinical and demographic metadata was included differed by source and by participant, and the metadata was provided uncurated.

Turning to this clone: Its cognate antigen has yet to be identified. The input lacks base qualities; no much larger clone sits a single base away.

In the prospective study, participants were roughly 18 to 89 years old, resided in about two dozen geographic areas of the United States, and were enrolled through a virtual design. In the prospective study, participants were assigned to cohorts based on the clinical history participants reported in a screening survey and a study questionnaire. In the prospective study, mobile phlebotomists collected whole blood, serum and a nasopharyngeal or oropharyngeal swab from each participant. Prospective study participants could optionally give additional blood draws and questionnaires over an approximately 2-month period. Before DNA extraction, blood samples from the prospective study were shipped at room temperature or frozen. TCRbeta CDR3 regions were amplified from genomic DNA using the immunoSEQ Assay, a bias-controlled multiplex PCR. As for the original processing: Nucleated cell counts per sample were estimated from amplification of reference gene primers within the assay. To quantify the absolute abundance of each unique TCRbeta CDR3 rearrangement, sequence reads were collapsed and filtered. Productive Simpson clonality was computed per sample as the square root of Simpson's diversity index over productive rearrangements. As stored in TCRdb, this immuneACCESS dataset retains in-frame rearrangements with V and J assigned. A fraction of the clones does not appear; measured against another copy, unresolved V genes explain less than half of the discrepancy, and the remainder lacks a known reason. V, J and clone size reflect that table, while D and trimming were determined from the DNA. In all, the sample holds hundreds of thousands of clones, and roughly 86% of those were seen once. Clones ranked in the top ten supply approximately 2.4% of the sample.

The receptor was isolated from a woman in her 30s with acute COVID-19. The material sequenced was PBMCs or T cells enriched from blood (not recorded which).

The base sequence is TGCGCCAGCAGCCAAGAGGTAACTTCCCTCCGTATCTACACCTTC. Translated, it reads CASSQEVTSLRIYTF. This sequence uses TRBV4-3 and TRBJ1-2; no D segment can be confidently identified. The CDR3 measures 15 amino acids from cysteine to phenylalanine. Left in the record is the CDR3 DNA by itself, 45 bases read in frame from the first base. From the germline V gene, CDR1 is LGHNA and CDR2 is YSLEER. V is pared back by 0 bases and J by 10 bases, with 18 bases lying between the germline termini.